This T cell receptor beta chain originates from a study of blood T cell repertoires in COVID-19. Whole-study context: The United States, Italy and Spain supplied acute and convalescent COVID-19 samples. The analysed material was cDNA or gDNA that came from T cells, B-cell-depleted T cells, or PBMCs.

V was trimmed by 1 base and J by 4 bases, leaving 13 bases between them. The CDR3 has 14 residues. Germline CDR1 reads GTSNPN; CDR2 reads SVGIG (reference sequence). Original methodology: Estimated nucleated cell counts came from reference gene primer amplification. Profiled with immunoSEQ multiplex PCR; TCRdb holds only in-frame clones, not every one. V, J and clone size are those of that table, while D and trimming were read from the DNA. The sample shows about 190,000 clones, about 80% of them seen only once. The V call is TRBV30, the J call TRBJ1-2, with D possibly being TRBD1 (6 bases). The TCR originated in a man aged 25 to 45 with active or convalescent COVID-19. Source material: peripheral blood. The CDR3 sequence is CAWSASQGSYGYTF. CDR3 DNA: TGTGCCTGGAGTGCCTCGCAGGGGAGCTATGGCTACACCTTC.